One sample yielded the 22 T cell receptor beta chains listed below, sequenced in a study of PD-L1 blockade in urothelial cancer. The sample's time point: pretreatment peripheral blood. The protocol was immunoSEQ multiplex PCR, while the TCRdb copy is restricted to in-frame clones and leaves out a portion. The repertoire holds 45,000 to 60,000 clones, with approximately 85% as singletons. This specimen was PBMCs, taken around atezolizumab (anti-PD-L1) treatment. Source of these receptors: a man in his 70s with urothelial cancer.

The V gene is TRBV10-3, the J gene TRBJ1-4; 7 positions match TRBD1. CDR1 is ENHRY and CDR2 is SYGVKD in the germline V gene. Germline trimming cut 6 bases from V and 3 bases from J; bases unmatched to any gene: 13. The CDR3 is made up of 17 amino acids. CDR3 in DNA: TGTGCCATCAGCGATCCAGGGGGAGGAGGGTCTAATGAAAAACTGTTTTTT. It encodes CAISDPGGGGSNEKLFF.

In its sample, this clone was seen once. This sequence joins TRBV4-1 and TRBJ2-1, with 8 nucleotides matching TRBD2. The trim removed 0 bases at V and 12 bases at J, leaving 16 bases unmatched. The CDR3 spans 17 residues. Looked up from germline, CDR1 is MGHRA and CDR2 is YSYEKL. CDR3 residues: CASSQEWGSGGRGGQFF. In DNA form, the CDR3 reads TGCGCCAGCAGCCAAGAGTGGGGGAGCGGGGGCCGGGGTGGGCAGTTCTTC.

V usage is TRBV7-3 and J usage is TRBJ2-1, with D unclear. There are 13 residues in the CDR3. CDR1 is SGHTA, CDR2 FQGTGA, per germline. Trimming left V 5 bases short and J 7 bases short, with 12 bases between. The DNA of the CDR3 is TGTGCCAGCAGCCTGGGCCAAGAGAATGAGCAGTTCTTC. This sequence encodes CASSLGQENEQFF.

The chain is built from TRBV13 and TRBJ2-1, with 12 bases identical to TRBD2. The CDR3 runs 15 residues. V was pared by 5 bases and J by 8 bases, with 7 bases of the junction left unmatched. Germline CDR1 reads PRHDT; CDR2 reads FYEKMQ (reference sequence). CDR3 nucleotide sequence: TGTGCCAGCAGCCCCGGGACTAGCGGGTTCGATGAGCAGTTCTTC. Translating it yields CASSPGTSGFDEQFF.

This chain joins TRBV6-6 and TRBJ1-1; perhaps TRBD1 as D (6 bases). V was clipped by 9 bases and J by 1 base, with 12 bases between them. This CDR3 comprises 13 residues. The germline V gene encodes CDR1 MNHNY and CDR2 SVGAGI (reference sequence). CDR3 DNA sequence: TGTGCCAGTAGGGGGGGGGCGAACACTGAAGCTTTCTTT. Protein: CASRGGANTEAFF.

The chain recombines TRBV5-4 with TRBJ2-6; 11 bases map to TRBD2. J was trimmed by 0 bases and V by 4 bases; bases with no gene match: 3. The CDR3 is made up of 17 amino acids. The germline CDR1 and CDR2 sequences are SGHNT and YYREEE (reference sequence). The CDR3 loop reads CASSTGLAASGANVLTF. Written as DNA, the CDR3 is TGTGCCAGCAGCACGGGACTAGCGGCCTCTGGGGCCAACGTCCTGACTTTC.

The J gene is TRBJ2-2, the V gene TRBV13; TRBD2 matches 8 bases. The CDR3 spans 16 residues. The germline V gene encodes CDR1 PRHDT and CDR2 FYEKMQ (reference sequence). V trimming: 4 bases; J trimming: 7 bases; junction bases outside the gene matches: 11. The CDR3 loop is CASSSLPAGANGELFF. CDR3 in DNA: TGTGCCAGCAGCTCCCTCCCAGCGGGAGCGAACGGGGAGCTGTTTTTT. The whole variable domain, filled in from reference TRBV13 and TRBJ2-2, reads AAGVIQSPRHLIKEKRETATLKCYPIPRHDTVYWYQQGPGQDPQFLISFYEKMQSDKGSIPDRFSAQQFSDYHSELNMSSLELGDSALYFCASSSLPAGANGELFFGEGSRLTVL.

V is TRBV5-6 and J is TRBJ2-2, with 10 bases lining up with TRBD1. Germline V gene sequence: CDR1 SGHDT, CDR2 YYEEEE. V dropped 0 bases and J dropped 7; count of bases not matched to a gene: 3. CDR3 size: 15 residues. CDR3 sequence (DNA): TGTGCCAGCAGCTTGGGACAGGGGGCGATCGGGGAGCTGTTTTTT. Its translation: CASSLGQGAIGELFF.

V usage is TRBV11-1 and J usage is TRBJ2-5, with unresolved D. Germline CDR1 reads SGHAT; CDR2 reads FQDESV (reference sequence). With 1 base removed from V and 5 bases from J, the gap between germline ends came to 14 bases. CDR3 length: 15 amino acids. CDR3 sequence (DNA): TGTGCCAGCAGCTTAGTTCCCGCGGCCGAGGAGACCCAGTACTTC. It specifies CASSLVPAAEETQYF.

CDR3 sequence reads: CASSRGPAVETQYF. In DNA form, the CDR3 reads TGTGCCAGCAGCAGGGGTCCTGCTGTGGAGACCCAGTACTTC. This chain connects TRBV6-5 to TRBJ2-5; weak D call: TRBD1 (6 bases). Per germline, CDR1 MNHEY and CDR2 SVGAGI. Between the trimmed V and J ends, which lost 6 bases and 5 bases, there was a span of 16 bases. The CDR3 consists of 14 residues.

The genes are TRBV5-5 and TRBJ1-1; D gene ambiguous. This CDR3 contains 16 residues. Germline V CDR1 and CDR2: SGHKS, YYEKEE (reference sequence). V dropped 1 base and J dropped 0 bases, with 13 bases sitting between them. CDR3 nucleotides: TGTGCCAGCAGCTTGACGGTTGGGCAGCTGAACACTGAAGCTTTCTTT. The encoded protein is CASSLTVGQLNTEAFF.

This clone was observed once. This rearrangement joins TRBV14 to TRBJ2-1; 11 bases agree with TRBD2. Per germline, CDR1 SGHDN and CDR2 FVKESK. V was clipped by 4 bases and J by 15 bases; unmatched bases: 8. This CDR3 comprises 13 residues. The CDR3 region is CASSPGLAVLRFF. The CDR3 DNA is TGTGCCAGCAGCCCGGGACTAGCGGTGCTGAGGTTCTTC.

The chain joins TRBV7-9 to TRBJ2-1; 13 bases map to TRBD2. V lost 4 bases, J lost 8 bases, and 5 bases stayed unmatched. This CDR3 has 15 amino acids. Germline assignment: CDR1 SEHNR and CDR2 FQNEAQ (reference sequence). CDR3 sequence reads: CASSSGTSGTDEQFF. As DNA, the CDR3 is TGTGCCAGCAGCTCCGGGACTAGCGGGACCGATGAGCAGTTCTTC.

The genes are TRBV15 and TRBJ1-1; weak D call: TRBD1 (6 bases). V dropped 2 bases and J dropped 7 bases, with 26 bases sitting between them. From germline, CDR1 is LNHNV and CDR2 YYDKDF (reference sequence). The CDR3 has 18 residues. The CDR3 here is CATSRTTFWGGQDDEAFF. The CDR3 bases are TGTGCCACCAGCAGAACGACTTTCTGGGGGGGGCAGGATGATGAAGCTTTCTTT.

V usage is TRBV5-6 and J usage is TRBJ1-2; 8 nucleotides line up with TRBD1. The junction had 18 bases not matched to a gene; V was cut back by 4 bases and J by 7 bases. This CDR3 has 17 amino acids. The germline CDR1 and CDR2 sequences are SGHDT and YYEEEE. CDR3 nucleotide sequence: TGTGCCAGCAGCCCCTCCCTTTGGACAGGGTTGGAGAGTGGCTACACCTTC. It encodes CASSPSLWTGLESGYTF.

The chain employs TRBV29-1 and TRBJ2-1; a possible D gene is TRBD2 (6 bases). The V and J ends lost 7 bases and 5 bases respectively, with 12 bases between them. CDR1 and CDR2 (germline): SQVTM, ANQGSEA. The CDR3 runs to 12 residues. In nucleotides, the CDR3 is TGCAGCGCGGGACTCCTCAACAATGAGCAGTTCTTC. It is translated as CSAGLLNNEQFF.

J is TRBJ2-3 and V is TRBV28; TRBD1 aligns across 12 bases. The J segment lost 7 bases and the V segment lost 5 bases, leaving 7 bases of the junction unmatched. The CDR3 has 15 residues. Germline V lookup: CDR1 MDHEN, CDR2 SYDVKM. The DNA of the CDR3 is TGTGCCAGCAGTCTTTCGGGACAGGGGGCAAATACGCAGTATTTT. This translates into CASSLSGQGANTQYF.

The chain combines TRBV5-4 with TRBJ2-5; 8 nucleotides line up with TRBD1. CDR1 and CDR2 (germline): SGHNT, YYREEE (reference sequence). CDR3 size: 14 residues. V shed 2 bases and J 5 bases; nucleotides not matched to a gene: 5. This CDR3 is CASSFDRGGETQYF. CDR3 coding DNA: TGTGCCAGCAGCTTTGACAGGGGCGGTGAGACCCAGTACTTC.

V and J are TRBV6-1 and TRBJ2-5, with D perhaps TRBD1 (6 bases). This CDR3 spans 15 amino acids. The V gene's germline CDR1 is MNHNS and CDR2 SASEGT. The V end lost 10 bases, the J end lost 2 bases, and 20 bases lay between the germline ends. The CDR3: CAMTPSGTTQETQYF. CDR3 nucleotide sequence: TGTGCCATGACCCCTTCAGGGACAACTCAAGAGACCCAGTACTTC.

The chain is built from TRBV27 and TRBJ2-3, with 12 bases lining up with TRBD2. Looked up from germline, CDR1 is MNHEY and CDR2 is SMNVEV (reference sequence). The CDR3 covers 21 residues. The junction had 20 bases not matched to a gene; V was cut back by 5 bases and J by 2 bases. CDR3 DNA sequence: TGTGCCAGCAGTCCAACCCGACTAGCGGGAGTTATGGACACACACACAGATACGCAGTATTTT. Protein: CASSPTRLAGVMDTHTDTQYF.

The CDR3 nucleotides read TGTGCCAGCAGAACTAGCGGGAACAACGAGCAGTACTTC. Protein: CASRTSGNNEQYF. V and J are TRBV5-4 and TRBJ2-7; 10 bases match TRBD2. CDR1 is SGHNT, CDR2 YYREEE, per germline (reference sequence). V lost 5 bases and J lost 5; bases outside the gene matches: 4. The CDR3 sequence is 13 residues long. The variable domain in full, with the rest retrieved from reference TRBV5-4 and TRBJ2-7, is ETGVTQSPTHLIKTRGQQVTLRCSSQSGHNTVSWYQQALGQGPQFIFQYYREEENGRGNFPPRFSGLQFPNYSSELNVNALELDDSALYLCASRTSGNNEQYFGPGTRLTVT.

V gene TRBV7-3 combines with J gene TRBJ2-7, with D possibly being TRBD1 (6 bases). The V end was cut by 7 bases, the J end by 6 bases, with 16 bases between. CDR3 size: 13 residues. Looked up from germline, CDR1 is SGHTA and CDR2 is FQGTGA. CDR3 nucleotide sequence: TGTGCCAGCACCGAAAGACAGGTTTGCGAGCAGTACTTC. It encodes CASTERQVCEQYF.